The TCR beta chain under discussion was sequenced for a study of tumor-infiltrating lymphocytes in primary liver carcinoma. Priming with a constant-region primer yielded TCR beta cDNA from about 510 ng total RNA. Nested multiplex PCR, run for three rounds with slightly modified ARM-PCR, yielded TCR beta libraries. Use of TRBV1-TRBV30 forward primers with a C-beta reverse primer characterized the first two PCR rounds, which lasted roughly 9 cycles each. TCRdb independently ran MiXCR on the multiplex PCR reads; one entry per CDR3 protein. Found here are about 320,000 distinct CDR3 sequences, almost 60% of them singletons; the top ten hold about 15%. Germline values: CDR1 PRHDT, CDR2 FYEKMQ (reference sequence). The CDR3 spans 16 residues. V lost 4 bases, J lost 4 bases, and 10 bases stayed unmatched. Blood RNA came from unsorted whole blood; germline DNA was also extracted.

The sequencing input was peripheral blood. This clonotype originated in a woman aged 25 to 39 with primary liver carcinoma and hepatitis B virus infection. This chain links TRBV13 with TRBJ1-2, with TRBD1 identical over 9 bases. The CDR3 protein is CASSSNVGQGFYGYTF. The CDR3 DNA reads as TGTGCCAGCAGCTCCAACGTCGGACAGGGGTTCTATGGCTACACCTTC.